A single sample gave rise to the 26 T cell receptor beta chains below, sequenced in a study of a mutant IDH1 vaccine in newly diagnosed glioma. The antigens of these receptors remain unknown. Noted time point: week 35, safety follow-up. Vaccination used 300 ug of mutant IDH1 20-mer peptide per dose, with topical imiquimod. Libraries were prepared by immunoSEQ multiplex PCR; TCRdb keeps only in-frame clonotypes and omits some of them. The sample records tens of thousands of clones, around 84% being singletons. Sequencing was performed on PBMCs, taken from a glioma patient whose treatment included an IDH1 peptide vaccine. Every receptor here comes from a woman aged 18-35 years with glioma.

The V call is TRBV29-1, the J call TRBJ2-7; the D gene could be TRBD1 or TRBD2 (5 bases each). Germline CDR1 SQVTM, CDR2 ANQGSEA. The CDR3 runs 14 residues. Trimming removed 3 bases from V and 2 bases from J, with 14 bases in between. The CDR3 DNA is TGCAGCGTTGATGGCCGGGACGGGGCCTACGAGCAGTACTTC. Protein sequence: CSVDGRDGAYEQYF.

The chain combines TRBV29-1 with TRBJ1-1; no clear D gene. CDR1 SQVTM and CDR2 ANQGSEA come from the germline V gene. V lost 5 bases to trimming and J lost 3 bases, with 7 bases between them. CDR3 length: 11 residues. CDR3 coding DNA: TGCAGCGTTCGGGATTACACTGAAGCTTTCTTT. Translation gives CSVRDYTEAFF.

This rearrangement joins TRBV5-4 to TRBJ2-5; D gene ambiguous. Looked up from germline, CDR1 is SGHNT and CDR2 is YYREEE (reference sequence). The germline V and J ends were trimmed by 4 bases and 2 bases, with 18 bases remaining between them. CDR3 length: 16 residues. DNA for the CDR3: TGTGCCAGCAGCCGTAGGAGCTGGGTGGGTCAAGAGACCCAGTACTTC. Its translation is CASSRRSWVGQETQYF.

CDR3 protein: CASSSTGQGYEQYF. CDR3 sequence (DNA): TGTGCCAGCAGCTCTACAGGGCAGGGCTACGAGCAGTACTTC. V and J are TRBV5-4 and TRBJ2-7; TRBD1 is a possible D gene (6 bases). The length of the CDR3 is 14 residues. The V end was cut by 3 bases, the J end by 3 bases, with 13 bases between. Germline-derived CDR1 and CDR2 are SGHNT and YYREEE (reference sequence).

This chain uses TRBV11-3 with TRBJ2-7, with 7 bases fitting TRBD2. This CDR3 has 11 amino acids. CDR1 and CDR2 from the germline V gene are SGHNT and YENEEA. V was clipped by 8 bases and J by 7 bases; unmatched bases: 5. CDR3 amino acids: CASGREGEQYF. DNA for the CDR3: TGTGCCAGCGGGAGGGAGGGGGAGCAGTACTTC.

The V gene is TRBV4-3, the J gene TRBJ1-1, with unresolved D. The V end was cut by 0 bases, the J end by 3 bases, with 5 bases between. The CDR3 spans 13 residues. Germline V gene data show CDR1 as LGHNA and CDR2 as YSLEER. The CDR3 region has the DNA TGCGCCAGCAGCCAAGATCCTGACACTGAAGCTTTCTTT. This codes for CASSQDPDTEAFF.

Here the CDR3 DNA reads TGTGCCAGTAGTCAGCAGGGAGGGGTCTCAGGGGCCAACGTCCTGACTTTC. It specifies CASSQQGGVSGANVLTF. This chain links TRBV19 with TRBJ2-6; 7 bases are a match to TRBD2. Germline V CDR1 and CDR2: LNHDA, SQIVND (reference sequence). The CDR3 has 17 residues. Losses at the gene ends were 5 bases for V and 4 bases for J; bases not matched to a gene: 11.

V and J are TRBV27 and TRBJ1-4; D perhaps matches TRBD1 (6 bases). The CDR3 runs 14 residues. Germline V gene lookup returns CDR1 MNHEY and CDR2 SMNVEV (reference sequence). V gave up 6 bases and J gave up 7 bases, with 15 bases separating them. CDR3: CASSPLGQSEKLFF. CDR3 coding DNA: TGTGCCAGCAGCCCCCTCGGACAGAGTGAAAAACTGTTTTTT.

The chain couples TRBV5-6 to TRBJ2-3; TRBD2 agrees at 10 bases. V lost 2 bases, J lost 6 bases, and 6 bases stayed unmatched. The CDR3 consists of 15 residues. Germline assignment: CDR1 SGHDT and CDR2 YYEEEE. CDR3: CASSLAGGLWDTQYF. In DNA, the CDR3 is TGTGCCAGCAGCTTAGCGGGGGGGCTGTGGGATACGCAGTATTTT.

This clone appeared a single time. The chain is built from TRBV18 and TRBJ1-2; D gene uncertain. V shed 4 bases and J shed 2 bases, with 8 bases lying between them. The CDR3 extends over 13 amino acids. Germline V gene sequence: CDR1 KGHSH, CDR2 LQKENI. The CDR3 reads CASSRSQNYGYTF. DNA of the CDR3: TGTGCCAGCTCACGTTCACAGAACTATGGCTACACCTTC.

This chain uses TRBV5-6 with TRBJ2-3, with TRBD1 matching over 8 bases. This CDR3 has 13 amino acids. Germline CDR1 SGHDT, CDR2 YYEEEE. After removal of 2 bases from V and 14 bases from J, the junction contained 10 bases not matched to a gene. The CDR3 region is CASSLVVRGQVYF. CDR3 coding DNA: TGTGCCAGCAGCTTAGTTGTCAGGGGGCAAGTGTATTTT. Full variable domain (rest looked up from reference TRBV5-6 and TRBJ2-3): DAGVTQSPTHLIKTRGQQVTLRCSPKSGHDTVSWYQQALGQGPQFIFQYYEEEERQRGNFPDRFSGHQFPNYSSELNVNALLLGDSALYLCASSLVVRGQVYFGPGTRLTVL.

The chain has TRBV19 and TRBJ1-2; 12 nucleotides align to TRBD1. V was clipped by 8 bases and J by 4 bases; unmatched bases: 8. From germline, CDR1 is LNHDA and CDR2 SQIVND (reference sequence). The CDR3 consists of 15 residues. The CDR3 DNA reads TGTGCCAGTGAGTCCGGGACAGGGGGCGGCTATGGCTACACCTTC. This encodes CASESGTGGGYGYTF.

The chain joins TRBV9 to TRBJ1-2; 10 bases align to TRBD1. The germline V gene encodes CDR1 SGDLS and CDR2 YYNGEE. V shed 4 bases, J shed 8 bases, and the junction held 20 bases outside the gene matches. CDR3 length: 18 amino acids. CDR3 amino acids: CASSPLRRDRGFARGYTF. For the CDR3, the DNA is TGTGCCAGCAGCCCCCTAAGAAGGGACAGGGGCTTTGCGAGGGGCTACACCTTC.

A few counts support this clone. This chain links TRBV11-3 with TRBJ1-2, with TRBD1 matching over 7 bases. The CDR3 has 15 residues. Germline CDR1 and CDR2: SGHNT and YENEEA. With V trimmed by 3 bases and J by 0 bases, 4 bases remained unmatched. The CDR3 DNA sequence: TGTGCCAGCAGCTTTGGGACAGACTCTAACTATGGCTACACCTTC. This sequence encodes CASSFGTDSNYGYTF.

The CDR3 DNA reads as TGTGCCAGCAGTGTTCAGGGCTACGAGCAGTACTTC. This sequence encodes CASSVQGYEQYF. V and J are TRBV6-1 and TRBJ2-7; a weak D match, TRBD1 (5 bases). CDR3 length equals 12 residues. CDR1 MNHNS and CDR2 SASEGT come from the germline V gene. Trimming shortened V by 4 bases and J by 3 bases, and 7 bases separated the two germline ends.

The V gene is TRBV27, the J gene TRBJ1-5, with a weak D call TRBD1 (5 bases). V was trimmed by 8 bases and J by 0 bases, leaving 11 bases between them. Germline values: CDR1 MNHEY, CDR2 SMNVEV (reference sequence). The length of the CDR3 is 14 residues. The CDR3 bases are TGTGCCAGCGGGGGGTGGTATAGCAATCAGCCCCAGCATTTT. Protein sequence: CASGGWYSNQPQHF.

The chain joins TRBV11-3 to TRBJ1-1; D unclear. CDR1 is SGHNT, CDR2 YENEEA, per germline. The CDR3 has 13 amino acids. Trimming shortened V by 3 bases and J by 1 base, and 6 bases separated the two germline ends. The CDR3 bases are TGTGCCAGCAGCTTTTGGGGGAACACTGAAGCTTTCTTT. Translating it yields CASSFWGNTEAFF.

The chain links TRBV19 to TRBJ2-7, with TRBD1 identical over 10 bases. The germline V gene has CDR1 LNHDA and CDR2 SQIVND (reference sequence). The CDR3 runs 14 residues. V lost 1 base to trimming and J lost 6 bases; unmatched junction nucleotides: 3. This chain's CDR3 is CASSIGTGGSEQYF. The CDR3 nucleotides are TGTGCCAGTAGTATAGGGACAGGGGGGTCCGAGCAGTACTTC.

The chain recombines TRBV7-6 with TRBJ1-6, with D unclear. From germline, CDR1 is SGHVS and CDR2 FNYEAQ. This CDR3 has 13 amino acids. V was clipped by 5 bases and J by 5 bases, with 7 bases between them. The CDR3 protein is CASSLSNNSPLHF. In DNA, the CDR3 is TGTGCCAGCAGCCTCAGTAATAATTCACCCCTCCACTTT.

The genes are TRBV19 and TRBJ1-2, with a possible D match to TRBD1 (5 bases). The germline V gene has CDR1 LNHDA and CDR2 SQIVND (reference sequence). The V gene lost 7 bases and the J gene lost 4 bases, with 22 bases spanning the gap. This CDR3 has 16 residues. CDR3 residues: CASTGTALGGAYGYTF. Here the CDR3 DNA reads TGTGCCAGTACCGGGACTGCTCTCGGGGGAGCCTATGGCTACACCTTC. The variable domain in full, with the rest retrieved from reference TRBV19 and TRBJ1-2, is DGGITQSPKYLFRKEGQNVTLSCEQNLNHDAMYWYRQDPGQGLRLIYYSQIVNDFQKGDIAEGYSVSREKKESFPLTVTSAQKNPTAFYLCASTGTALGGAYGYTFGSGTRLTVV.

This chain connects TRBV30 to TRBJ1-1, with a weak D call TRBD1 (5 bases). CDR1 GTSNPN and CDR2 SVGIG come from the germline V gene (reference sequence). The CDR3 runs 14 residues. The ends were cut back, 5 bases at V and 2 bases at J, with 15 bases in the middle. The CDR3 coding sequence is TGTGCCTGGGGTCCGGGGGATATCAACACTGAAGCTTTCTTT. Amino acids: CAWGPGDINTEAFF.

The chain combines TRBV2 with TRBJ1-5, with 9 bases aligning to TRBD1. Germline CDR1 reads SNHLY; CDR2 reads FYNNEI. The V gene end was trimmed by 7 bases and the J gene end by 4 bases; junction bases not matched to a gene: 5. The CDR3 runs to 14 residues. CDR3 nucleotides: TGTGCCAGCACCGTACAGGGGGCAAATCAGCCCCAGCATTTT. Protein sequence: CASTVQGANQPQHF.

The genes are TRBV6-5 and TRBJ2-7; TRBD2 matches at 9 bases. With V trimmed by 0 bases and J by 7 bases, 7 bases remained unmatched. Looked up from germline, CDR1 is MNHEY and CDR2 is SVGAGI. The CDR3 covers 15 residues. CDR3 bases: TGTGCCAGCAGTTACTCAGCGGGGGGCCGTAAGGAGCAGTACTTC. This sequence encodes CASSYSAGGRKEQYF.

The V call is TRBV4-1, the J call TRBJ2-4, with no clear D. Germline V gene data show CDR1 as MGHRA and CDR2 as YSYEKL. V lost 1 base to trimming and J lost 6 bases, with 10 bases between them. The CDR3 contains 14 residues. The CDR3 nucleotides are TGCGCCAGCAGCCAAGCAGGAGAAAGAAACATTCAGTACTTC. This codes for CASSQAGERNIQYF.

The chain is built from TRBV5-1 and TRBJ2-7; D is unresolved. Trimming took off 1 base at V and 0 bases at J, with 5 bases between the two ends. The CDR3 totals 13 residues. CDR1 is SGHRS and CDR2 is YFSETQ in the germline V gene. CDR3 protein: CASSLIPSYEQYF. In nucleotides, the CDR3 is TGCGCCAGCAGCTTGATCCCCTCCTACGAGCAGTACTTC.

The chain carries TRBV6-1 and TRBJ1-3; TRBD1 is a possible D gene (5 bases). The CDR3 is 14 residues long. V was pared by 5 bases and J by 4 bases, with 12 bases between. Germline CDR1 MNHNS, CDR2 SASEGT. The CDR3 sequence: CASSRDSQGNTIYF. In nucleotides, the CDR3 is TGTGCCAGCAGTCGGGACTCGCAGGGAAACACCATATATTTT.